These 6 T cell receptor beta chains originate from one sample sequenced in a study of shared clonotypes between healthy human individuals. Some clones are missing from TCRdb's copy, which holds only in-frame ones; the method was immunoSEQ multiplex PCR. The sample yields hundreds of thousands of clones, around 72% seen once. The sequenced material came from memory CD4+ T cells sorted from blood. The subset: CD45RA-negative fraction. These receptors originate from a woman in her 30s in good health.

On this clone itself: This sample includes further DNA sequences coding for the same CDR3. The chain uses TRBV10-1 and TRBJ1-5; the D gene is possibly TRBD1 (5 bases). V lost 3 bases and J lost 4, with 7 bases in between. The CDR3 sequence is 13 residues long. CDR1 and CDR2 from the germline V gene are WNHNN and SYGVQD (reference sequence). CDR3 residues: CASSESGNQPQHF. The CDR3 DNA follows: TGCGCCAGCAGTGAATCAGGGAATCAGCCCCAGCATTTT.

This clone was observed once. Other nucleotide sequences in the sample specify the same CDR3. The genes are TRBV5-5 and TRBJ2-5, with D maybe TRBD1 (6 bases). Germline lookup yields CDR1 SGHKS and CDR2 YYEKEE (reference sequence). The germline V and J ends were trimmed by 0 bases and 5 bases, with 8 bases remaining between them. The CDR3 runs 13 residues. The DNA for the CDR3 is TGTGCCAGCAGCTTGGACAGGGAGGAGACCCAGTACTTC. This gives the protein CASSLDREETQYF.

This rearrangement joins TRBV28 to TRBJ2-5; 8 positions agree with TRBD1. Per the germline V gene, CDR1 is MDHEN and CDR2 is SYDVKM. J gave up 5 bases and V 5 bases, and 10 bases lay outside the gene matches. The CDR3 loop spans 15 amino acids. The CDR3 sequence is CASSPRGQGGETQYF. The CDR3, as DNA: TGTGCCAGCAGTCCCCGAGGACAGGGCGGGGAGACCCAGTACTTC.

J is TRBJ2-1 and V is TRBV30; the D gene is possibly TRBD2 (5 bases). The length of the CDR3 is 12 residues. The germline V gene encodes CDR1 GTSNPN and CDR2 SVGIG (reference sequence). Trimming removed 0 bases from V and 10 bases from J, with 10 bases in between. Here the CDR3 DNA reads TGTGCCTGGAGTGTACTCCGGAGGGAGCAGTTCTTC. Protein product: CAWSVLRREQFF.

With regard to this clone: This sample also contains other DNA sequences that code for the same CDR3. The rearrangement uses TRBV5-1 and TRBJ2-2; 7 positions agree with TRBD1. Trimming removed 4 bases from V and 3 bases from J; junction bases left unmatched: 6. Germline CDR1 is SGHRS and CDR2 is YFSETQ. CDR3 length equals 15 residues. CDR3 sequence reads: CASSLGDRDTGELFF. The DNA of the CDR3 is TGCGCCAGCAGCCTGGGGGACAGAGACACCGGGGAGCTGTTTTTT.

The chain uses TRBV5-1 and TRBJ1-4, with D perhaps TRBD1 (5 bases). CDR3 length: 15 amino acids. The germline V and J ends were trimmed by 6 bases and 1 base, with 13 bases remaining between them. The V gene's germline CDR1 is SGHRS and CDR2 YFSETQ. CDR3 residues: CASKPGGVTNEKLFF. In nucleotides, the CDR3 is TGCGCCAGCAAACCCGGGGGTGTAACTAATGAAAAACTGTTTTTT.